The 22 T cell receptor beta chains below all came from one sample that was sequenced in a study of T-cell reconstitution after alpha-beta-depleted transplantation in children. Unique molecular identifiers were incorporated into the prepared TCRbeta library. MiXCR, run by TCRdb on the PCR reads, gives a single entry per CDR3 protein. The sample shows a few hundred thousand distinct CDR3 sequences, 20% to 30% of them seen only once. The sample consisted of PBMCs, taken before TCRalphabeta/CD19-depleted stem cell transplant. Every receptor here comes from a boy under two years old with Wiskott-Aldrich syndrome, due to receive a stem cell transplant.

This clonotype turned up a few times. This chain links TRBV20-1 with TRBJ1-2; no reliable D call. The CDR3 loop spans 12 amino acids. Germline CDR1 and CDR2: DFQATT and SNEGSKA (reference sequence). V lost 5 bases and J lost 2, with 9 bases in between. The CDR3 coding sequence is TGCAGTGCTCCTACAATGAACTATGGCTACACCTTC. Amino acid sequence: CSAPTMNYGYTF.

The V gene is TRBV5-1, the J gene TRBJ1-1, with D unresolved. The CDR3 spans 13 residues. The germline V gene has CDR1 SGHRS and CDR2 YFSETQ. Trimming stripped 1 base from V and 6 bases from J, with 10 bases between. The CDR3 DNA follows: TGCGCCAGCAGCTTGTACCGAAACGCTGAAGCTTTCTTT. It is translated as CASSLYRNAEAFF.

V is TRBV5-1 and J is TRBJ2-5; 7 positions match TRBD1. With V trimmed by 6 bases and J by 4 bases, 9 bases remained unmatched. The CDR3 totals 14 residues. CDR1 and CDR2 (germline): SGHRS, YFSETQ. The CDR3: CASTIRDRRETQYF. The DNA for the CDR3 is TGCGCCAGCACCATCCGGGACAGAAGAGAGACCCAGTACTTC.

This clonotype came up a few times. It is likely a read error, because the conserved phenylalanine at the end of the CDR3 is missing. CDR3 in amino acids: CSATLAGGPETQYL. CDR3 in DNA: TGCAGTGCGACACTAGCGGGCGGCCCGGAGACCCAGTACCTC. V is TRBV20-1 and J is TRBJ2-5; 9 positions agree with TRBD2. CDR3 length equals 14 residues. The V gene end was trimmed by 6 bases and the J gene end by 5 bases; junction bases not matched to a gene: 10. Germline assignment: CDR1 DFQATT and CDR2 SNEGSKA (reference sequence).

This sequence joins TRBV5-1 and TRBJ2-1; 9 nucleotides match TRBD2. Germline CDR1 and CDR2: SGHRS and YFSETQ. The CDR3 consists of 16 residues. V gave up 1 base and J gave up 5 bases; unmatched junction bases: 7. CDR3 sequence (DNA): TGCGCCAGCAGCTTGTGGGGGACTAGCCCCAACAATGAGCAGTTCTTC. Residues: CASSLWGTSPNNEQFF.

This chain uses TRBV28 with TRBJ2-5; 7 bases are a match to TRBD1. There are 14 residues in the CDR3. J gave up 2 bases and V 5 bases, and 5 bases lay outside the gene matches. In germline, CDR1 is MDHEN, CDR2 SYDVKM. The CDR3, as DNA: TGTGCCAGCAGTCGGACGACAGGGCAAGAGACCCAGTACTTC. This translates into CASSRTTGQETQYF.

The chain couples TRBV20-1 to TRBJ2-7, with TRBD1 matching over 7 bases. V gave up 6 bases and J gave up 7 bases; unmatched junction bases: 9. The CDR3 spans 12 residues. From germline, CDR1 is DFQATT and CDR2 SNEGSKA (reference sequence). CDR3 loop: CSANRGVLEQYF. The CDR3 region has the DNA TGCAGTGCAAACAGGGGAGTCCTGGAGCAGTACTTC.

The chain recombines TRBV5-1 with TRBJ2-1; no reliable D call. Germline values: CDR1 SGHRS, CDR2 YFSETQ. The V gene lost 0 bases and the J gene lost 4 bases, with 14 bases spanning the gap. The CDR3 covers 16 residues. CDR3 DNA sequence: TGCGCCAGCAGCTTGGAATTAAGGCGAACGTACAATGAGCAGTTCTTC. Protein: CASSLELRRTYNEQFF.

This clonotype came up once. The CDR3 DNA sequence: TGTGCCAGTCAACCGGTAGCGGGAGTTTCGGAGGATGAGCAGTTCTTC. Residues: CASQPVAGVSEDEQFF. The rearrangement joins TRBV7-9 to TRBJ2-1; 9 positions match TRBD2. This CDR3 is 16 amino acids long. In germline, CDR1 is SEHNR, CDR2 FQNEAQ (reference sequence). V lost 9 bases to trimming and J lost 8 bases; unmatched junction nucleotides: 17.

This clonotype has just a few counts. V and J are TRBV20-1 and TRBJ2-7; the D is unclear. CDR1 and CDR2 (germline): DFQATT, SNEGSKA (reference sequence). V was trimmed by 3 bases and J by 1 base, leaving 13 bases between them. This CDR3 has 14 residues. CDR3 DNA sequence: TGCAGTGCTAGTGAAACAGTGACGTCCTACGAGCAGTACTTC. Amino acid sequence: CSASETVTSYEQYF.

CDR3 DNA sequence: TGCGCCAGTAGAGGTCGCGTCCCGGATGAGCAGTTCTTC. Translation gives CASRGRVPDEQFF. The chain uses TRBV5-1 and TRBJ2-1, with D uncertain. V lost 8 bases and J lost 8, with 17 bases in between. Germline loops: CDR1 SGHRS, CDR2 YFSETQ. The CDR3 totals 13 residues. The whole variable domain, filled in from reference TRBV5-1 and TRBJ2-1, reads KAGVTQTPRYLIKTRGQQVTLSCSPISGHRSVSWYQQTPGQGLQFLFEYFSETQRNKGNFPGRFSGRQFSNSRSEMNVSTLELGDSALYLCASRGRVPDEQFFGPGTRLTVL.

Only a few counts were recorded for this clonotype. The V and J genes are TRBV12-3 or TRBV12-4 and TRBJ2-2; a weak D match, TRBD1 (6 bases). Trimming removed 3 bases from V and 3 bases from J, with 8 bases in between. The CDR3 has 14 amino acids. CDR3 nucleotides: TGTGCCAGCAGTTTGGGGGCGTACACCGGGGAGCTGTTTTTT. Amino acid sequence: CASSLGAYTGELFF.

The DNA of the CDR3 is TGTGCCAGCTCACCTAGGCAAGGGATTAATGAGCAGTTCTTC. It translates to CASSPRQGINEQFF. V usage is TRBV18 and J usage is TRBJ2-1; D not certain. CDR3 length: 14 amino acids. Trimming removed 3 bases at V and 7 bases at J, with 13 bases between. Germline assignment: CDR1 KGHSH and CDR2 LQKENI.

V is TRBV20-1 and J is TRBJ2-5, with a weak D call TRBD2 (5 bases). Germline CDR1 reads DFQATT; CDR2 reads SNEGSKA (reference sequence). This CDR3 has 13 residues. Trimming took off 6 bases at V and 1 base at J, with 12 bases between the two ends. The CDR3 bases are TGCAGTGCAGCGGATCAGGCCCAAGAGACCCAGTACTTC. Residues: CSAADQAQETQYF.

The V gene is TRBV21-1, the J gene TRBJ2-7; TRBD1 is the table's D call, not checked against the DNA. TRBV21-1 is designated a pseudogene. The CDR3 is made up of 13 amino acids. CDR3 nucleotides: TGTGCCGACGGACACGGCGACTCCTACGAGCAGTACTTC. Translated, it gives CADGHGDSYEQYF.

This clonotype occurred a few times. The gene calls are TRBV3-1 and TRBJ2-1; D is ambiguous. V lost 1 base and J lost 8, with 18 bases in between. The germline gives CDR1 LGHDT, CDR2 YNNKEL (reference sequence). The CDR3 has 16 amino acids. The CDR3 nucleotides are TGTGCCAGCAGCCAAGCTTGGTCAAACGTTAGGGATGAGCAGTTCTTC. Amino acids: CASSQAWSNVRDEQFF.

This clonotype was picked up a small number of times. The chain recombines TRBV11-2 with TRBJ1-6; D gene uncertain. Germline CDR1 is SGHAT and CDR2 is FQNNGV. This CDR3 region has 14 residues. Trimming took 1 base from V and 9 from J, leaving 10 bases between them. The CDR3 is CASSLVMAGSPLHF. The CDR3 DNA follows: TGTGCCAGCAGCTTAGTTATGGCCGGTTCACCCCTCCACTTT.

J is TRBJ2-1 and V is TRBV7-3, with TRBD1 matching over 9 bases. The CDR3 loop spans 13 amino acids. CDR1 SGHTA and CDR2 FQGTGA come from the germline V gene. V lost 4 bases to trimming and J lost 10 bases; unmatched junction nucleotides: 5. The CDR3 DNA follows: TGTGCCAGCAGCTCCGTGGACAGGGGAGAGCAGTTCTTC. Translation: CASSSVDRGEQFF.

The chain uses TRBV20-1 and TRBJ2-5, with D tentatively TRBD2 (5 bases). This CDR3 has 11 amino acids. CDR1 and CDR2 (germline): DFQATT, SNEGSKA (reference sequence). V lost 6 bases and J lost 5, with 10 bases in between. The CDR3 sequence: CSARTGETQYF. As DNA, the CDR3 is TGCAGTGCGAGGACTGGGGAGACCCAGTACTTC.

This chain uses TRBV3-1 with TRBJ2-1; 7 bases are shared with TRBD2. With 11 bases clipped from V and 3 bases from J, the junction kept 7 bases outside the gene matches. CDR1 is LGHDT, CDR2 YNNKEL, per germline (reference sequence). The CDR3 totals 13 residues. The CDR3 loop reads CACSGTNYNEQFF. Here the CDR3 DNA reads TGTGCCTGCTCCGGGACTAACTACAATGAGCAGTTCTTC.

V is TRBV27 and J is TRBJ2-2; no firm D call. Germline assignment: CDR1 MNHEY and CDR2 SMNVEV (reference sequence). This CDR3 has 15 amino acids. V was pared by 3 bases and J by 3 bases, with 11 bases between. The DNA for the CDR3 is TGTGCCAGCAGTTTTAGACCCCGAGACACCGGGGAGCTGTTTTTT. Protein sequence: CASSFRPRDTGELFF.

The chain is built from TRBV7-6 and TRBJ2-7; D is ambiguous. The CDR3 contains 13 residues. Germline V gene data show CDR1 as SGHVS and CDR2 as FNYEAQ. The V gene lost 1 base and the J gene lost 5 bases, with 9 bases spanning the gap. CDR3 sequence (DNA): TGTGCCAGCAGCTTAGGCCTCCTTGACGAGCAGTACTTC. Translated, it gives CASSLGLLDEQYF.